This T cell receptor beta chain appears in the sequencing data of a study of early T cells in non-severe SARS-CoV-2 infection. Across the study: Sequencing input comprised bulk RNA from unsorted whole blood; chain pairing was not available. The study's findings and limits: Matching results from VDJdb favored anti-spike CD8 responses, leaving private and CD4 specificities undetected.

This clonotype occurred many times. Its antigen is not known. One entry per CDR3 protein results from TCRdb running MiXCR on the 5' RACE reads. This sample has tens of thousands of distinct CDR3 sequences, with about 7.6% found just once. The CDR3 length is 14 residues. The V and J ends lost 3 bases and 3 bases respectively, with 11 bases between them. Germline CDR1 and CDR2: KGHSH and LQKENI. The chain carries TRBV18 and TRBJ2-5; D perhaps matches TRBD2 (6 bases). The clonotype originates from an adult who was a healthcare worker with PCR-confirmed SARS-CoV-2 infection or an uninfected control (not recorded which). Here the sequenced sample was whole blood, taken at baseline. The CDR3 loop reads CASSPGTEEETQYF. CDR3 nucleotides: TGTGCCAGCTCACCCGGGACTGAGGAAGAGACCCAGTACTTC.